Following are 25 T cell receptor beta chains from one sample sequenced in a study of Ad26.COV2.S vaccination and SARS-CoV-2 variants. Stated treatment: over 15 received Ad26.COV2.S at low or high dose, single or two shots; five or six received placebo; per-sample allocation not given. The study sampled participants on day 63 after the first vaccine or placebo injection. Using immunoSEQ multiplex PCR, the repertoire was profiled, and TCRdb retains in-frame clones only, with some absent. The sample holds about 350,000 clones; about 88% are singletons and the top ten take about 6.4%. Source: peripheral blood, taken in a trial of Ad26.COV2.S vaccine versus placebo. These receptors originate from a person between 18 and 60 years old who received the Ad26.COV2.S COVID-19 vaccine or a placebo.

The chain carries TRBV5-6 and TRBJ1-3, with 8 bases fitting TRBD1. The V gene's germline CDR1 is SGHDT and CDR2 YYEEEE. This CDR3 comprises 15 residues. J gave up 2 bases and V 5 bases, and 6 bases lay outside the gene matches. CDR3 region: CASSKPGQAGNTIYF. The CDR3 DNA is TGTGCCAGCAGTAAACCGGGACAGGCTGGAAACACCATATATTTT.

This clone has a single count. Here the CDR3 reads CASSKTGGSSYEQYF. In DNA, the CDR3 is TGTGCCAGCAGTAAAACAGGGGGGAGCTCCTACGAGCAGTACTTC. The chain uses TRBV6-2 or TRBV6-3 and TRBJ2-7; TRBD1 matches at 8 bases. Trimming cost V 5 bases and J 0 bases; bases outside gene matches: 6. CDR1 is MNHEY and CDR2 is SVGEGT in the germline V gene. The CDR3 extends over 15 amino acids.

The V gene is TRBV5-1, the J gene TRBJ1-2, with TRBD1 as a possible D gene (5 bases). The V and J ends lost 0 bases and 2 bases respectively, with 11 bases between them. The CDR3 has 15 residues. Per the germline V gene, CDR1 is SGHRS and CDR2 is YFSETQ. The CDR3 reads CASSLAGERNYGYTF. CDR3 sequence (DNA): TGCGCCAGCAGCTTGGCGGGGGAACGGAACTATGGCTACACCTTC.

The gene calls are TRBV7-2 and TRBJ2-7; D might be TRBD1 (6 bases). The V end lost 1 base, the J end lost 5 bases, and 15 bases lay between the germline ends. The germline gives CDR1 SGHTA, CDR2 FQGNSA. The CDR3 contains 15 residues. CDR3 region: CASSLGWTALDEQYF. CDR3 sequence (DNA): TGTGCCAGCAGCTTAGGGTGGACAGCCCTCGACGAGCAGTACTTC.

The chain links TRBV5-8 to TRBJ2-7; D gene unclear. Germline V gene lookup returns CDR1 SGHTS and CDR2 YDEGEE. The germline V and J ends were trimmed by 7 bases and 1 base, with 9 bases remaining between them. The CDR3 runs to 12 residues. The CDR3 region has the DNA TGTGCCAGCTCAATGGTTTCCTACGAGCAGTACTTC. It specifies CASSMVSYEQYF.

The chain combines TRBV6-5 with TRBJ2-7; tentative D call: TRBD1 (6 bases). This CDR3 region has 13 residues. Germline V gene lookup returns CDR1 MNHEY and CDR2 SVGAGI. V gave up 7 bases and J gave up 2 bases, with 12 bases separating them. Here the CDR3 reads CASTTDRTYEQYF. The CDR3 DNA reads TGTGCCAGCACTACCGACAGGACCTACGAGCAGTACTTC.

V gene TRBV28 combines with J gene TRBJ2-7, with 8 bases lining up with TRBD2. Germline loops: CDR1 MDHEN, CDR2 SYDVKM. The CDR3 is 13 amino acids. Germline trimming cut 8 bases from V and 0 bases from J; bases unmatched to any gene: 3. Written as DNA, the CDR3 is TGTGCCAGCCGGGAGGGAAGCTCCTACGAGCAGTACTTC. The encoded protein is CASREGSSYEQYF.

V usage is TRBV7-2 and J usage is TRBJ2-6, with D uncertain. Germline CDR1 is SGHTA and CDR2 is FQGNSA. The V gene lost 5 bases and the J gene lost 1 base, with 9 bases spanning the gap. The CDR3 runs 15 residues. DNA of the CDR3: TGTGCCAGCAGCCCGCAAGGTTCTGGGGCCAACGTCCTGACTTTC. Protein: CASSPQGSGANVLTF.

This chain connects TRBV19 to TRBJ1-1; 8 nucleotides align to TRBD1. Losses at the gene ends were 6 bases for V and 4 bases for J; bases not matched to a gene: 7. The CDR3 has 14 residues. CDR1 and CDR2 (germline): LNHDA, SQIVND (reference sequence). CDR3 sequence: CASRLLTGVTEAFF. As DNA, the CDR3 is TGTGCCAGTAGACTACTGACAGGGGTCACTGAAGCTTTCTTT. Based on the CDR3 plus reference TRBV19 and TRBJ1-1, the full variable domain is DGGITQSPKYLFRKEGQNVTLSCEQNLNHDAMYWYRQDPGQGLRLIYYSQIVNDFQKGDIAEGYSVSREKKESFPLTVTSAQKNPTAFYLCASRLLTGVTEAFFGQGTRLTVV.

The gene calls are TRBV4-3 and TRBJ2-7, with D unclear. The V gene's germline CDR1 is LGHNA and CDR2 YSLEER. The CDR3 consists of 11 residues. V gave up 4 bases and J gave up 3 bases, with 4 bases separating them. The CDR3 DNA is TGCGCCAGCAGCCTCGGCTACGAGCAGTACTTC. Protein sequence: CASSLGYEQYF.

Concerning this clone itself: The junction departs from germline at one end; a sequencing error may be responsible. This chain uses TRBV28 with TRBJ2-7; no reliable D call. CDR1 is MDHEN, CDR2 SYDVKM, per germline. The CDR3 contains 12 residues. The CDR3 reads CATSLPPYEQYF. CDR3 coding DNA: TGTGCCACCAGTTTACCACCTTACGAGCAGTACTTC.

The gene calls are TRBV30 and TRBJ1-4; D is unresolved. Trimming took off 2 bases at V and 6 bases at J, with 4 bases between the two ends. Germline loops: CDR1 GTSNPN, CDR2 SVGIG (reference sequence). This CDR3 has 11 residues. Written as DNA, the CDR3 is TGTGCCTGGAGTTTATATGAAAAACTGTTTTTT. This translates into CAWSLYEKLFF. The full variable domain, completed using reference TRBV30 and TRBJ1-4, is SQTIHQWPATLVQPVGSPLSLECTVEGTSNPNLYWYRQAAGRGLQLLFYSVGIGQISSEVPQNLSASRPQDRQFILSSKKLLLSDSGFYLCAWSLYEKLFFGSGTQLSVL.

This sequence joins TRBV6-5 and TRBJ2-1; D is unresolved. V lost 6 bases and J lost 1, with 10 bases in between. Germline-derived CDR1 and CDR2 are MNHEY and SVGAGI. CDR3 length equals 14 residues. This CDR3 reads CASSLGRSYNEQFF. In nucleotides, the CDR3 is TGTGCCAGCAGCTTAGGCAGGTCCTACAATGAGCAGTTCTTC.

This clone was detected once. V gene TRBV2 combines with J gene TRBJ2-7; 10 bases line up with TRBD1. Germline CDR1 is SNHLY and CDR2 is FYNNEI. CDR3 length: 14 residues. V trimming: 7 bases; J trimming: 3 bases; junction bases outside the gene matches: 6. CDR3 sequence (DNA): TGTGCCAGCAACCTGGGACAGGGGATCTACGAGCAGTACTTC. This sequence encodes CASNLGQGIYEQYF.

This chain connects TRBV5-8 to TRBJ2-7; D remains ambiguous. Germline V gene sequence: CDR1 SGHTS, CDR2 YDEGEE. The CDR3 extends over 15 amino acids. V was pared by 6 bases and J by 7 bases, with 23 bases between. CDR3 nucleotides: TGTGCCAGCAACTACCCCGGGTTGGGGTTGCTGGAGCAGTACTTC. Its translation is CASNYPGLGLLEQYF.

The gene calls are TRBV5-1 and TRBJ2-3, with no clear D. The CDR3 consists of 14 residues. The germline gives CDR1 SGHRS, CDR2 YFSETQ. V gave up 2 bases and J gave up 1 base, with 8 bases separating them. The CDR3 reads CASSFRSGTDTQYF. The CDR3 coding sequence is TGCGCCAGCAGCTTTAGGAGCGGCACAGATACGCAGTATTTT.

This clone occurred a few times. J is TRBJ1-2 and V is TRBV27, with TRBD1 matching 7 bases. The CDR3 has 15 residues. Germline V CDR1 and CDR2: MNHEY, SMNVEV (reference sequence). J was trimmed by 6 bases and V by 1 base; bases with no gene match: 8. The CDR3 loop reads CASSLYYGTVDGYTF. CDR3 nucleotides: TGTGCCAGCAGTTTATATTACGGGACAGTGGATGGCTACACCTTC.

The chain carries TRBV9 and TRBJ1-5, with 8 bases lining up with TRBD1. Germline V gives CDR1 SGDLS, CDR2 YYNGEE. CDR3 length equals 15 residues. The V and J ends lost 4 bases and 6 bases, in that order; junction bases with no gene match: 9. CDR3 coding DNA: TGTGCCAGCAGCTCCGACAGGGGCGGTGGTCAGCCCCAGCATTTT. Protein sequence: CASSSDRGGGQPQHF.

The chain employs TRBV19 and TRBJ2-5; D is undetermined. Trimming pared 4 bases from V and 4 bases from J, leaving 7 bases between. The CDR3 is made up of 12 amino acids. The germline gives CDR1 LNHDA, CDR2 SQIVND (reference sequence). CDR3 bases: TGTGCCAGTAGTAGCATGGGAGAGACCCAGTACTTC. Translation: CASSSMGETQYF.

This chain joins TRBV4-3 and TRBJ1-2; 7 bases are shared with TRBD1. Trimming cost V 11 bases and J 2 bases; bases outside gene matches: 11. Germline V gene sequence: CDR1 LGHNA, CDR2 YSLEER. The CDR3 has 14 residues. CDR3 region: CAGERETGNYGYTF. CDR3 bases: TGCGCCGGCGAACGGGAGACAGGGAACTATGGCTACACCTTC.

The chain carries TRBV7-9 and TRBJ1-1; D not resolved. Germline V gives CDR1 SEHNR, CDR2 FQNEAQ (reference sequence). Trimming stripped 8 bases from V and 1 base from J, with 14 bases between. This CDR3 contains 14 residues. For the CDR3, the DNA is TGTGCCAGCTGTAGGATTGGCACGAACACTGAAGCTTTCTTT. Its protein product is CASCRIGTNTEAFF.

The rearrangement uses TRBV6-5 and TRBJ1-1, with 8 bases lining up with TRBD1. The germline gives CDR1 MNHEY, CDR2 SVGAGI. The CDR3 runs to 14 residues. Trimming at V came to 7 bases and at J to 6 bases, leaving 10 bases not matched to a gene. The chain's CDR3 is CASTSQGALPEAFF. The CDR3 DNA reads as TGTGCCAGCACCTCTCAGGGGGCACTTCCTGAAGCTTTCTTT.

In this sample, this clone turned up a few times. The gene calls are TRBV2 and TRBJ1-1; no clear D. The CDR3 runs to 13 residues. V was clipped by 9 bases and J by 1 base, with 12 bases between them. CDR1 and CDR2 (germline): SNHLY, FYNNEI. In DNA, the CDR3 is TGTGCCAGAAGGAGCCTTCAGAACACTGAAGCTTTCTTT. Protein: CARRSLQNTEAFF.

The chain carries TRBV27 and TRBJ1-2; no definite D call. Trimming took off 4 bases at V and 0 bases at J, with 15 bases between the two ends. The CDR3 sequence is 16 residues long. Germline lookup yields CDR1 MNHEY and CDR2 SMNVEV (reference sequence). The CDR3 region is CASSSSWRAANYGYTF. CDR3 in DNA: TGTGCCAGCAGTTCCTCGTGGAGGGCAGCTAACTATGGCTACACCTTC.

This sequence joins TRBV5-1 and TRBJ2-6, with TRBD1 as a possible D gene (6 bases). Germline assignment: CDR1 SGHRS and CDR2 YFSETQ. V was clipped by 2 bases and J by 0 bases, with 18 bases between them. This CDR3 is built from 19 residues. For the CDR3, the DNA is TGCGCCAGCAGCTTTCTGGACAGTTCTTTCCCCTCTGGGGCCAACGTCCTGACTTTC. This sequence encodes CASSFLDSSFPSGANVLTF.